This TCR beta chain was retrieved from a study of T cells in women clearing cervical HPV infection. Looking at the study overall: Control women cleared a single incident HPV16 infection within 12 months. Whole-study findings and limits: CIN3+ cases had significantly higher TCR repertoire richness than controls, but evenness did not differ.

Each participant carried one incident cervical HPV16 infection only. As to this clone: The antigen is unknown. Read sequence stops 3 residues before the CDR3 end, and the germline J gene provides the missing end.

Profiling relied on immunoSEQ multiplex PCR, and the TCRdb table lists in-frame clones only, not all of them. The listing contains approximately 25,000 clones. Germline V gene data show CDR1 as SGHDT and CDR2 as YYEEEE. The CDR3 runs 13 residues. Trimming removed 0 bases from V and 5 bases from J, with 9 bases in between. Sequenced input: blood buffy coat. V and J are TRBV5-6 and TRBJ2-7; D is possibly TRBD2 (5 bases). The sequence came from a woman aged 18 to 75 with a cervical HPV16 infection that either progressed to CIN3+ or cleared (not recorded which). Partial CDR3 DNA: TGTGCCAGCAGCTTGGGGAGCGGAAACGAG. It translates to CASSLGSGNE. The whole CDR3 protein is CASSLGSGNEQYF. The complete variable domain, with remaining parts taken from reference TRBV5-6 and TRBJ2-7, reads DAGVTQSPTHLIKTRGQQVTLRCSPKSGHDTVSWYQQALGQGPQFIFQYYEEEERQRGNFPDRFSGHQFPNYSSELNVNALLLGDSALYLCASSLGSGNEQYFGPGTRLTVT.